This TCR beta chain derives from a study of T cell responses to AZD1222 COVID-19 vaccine. The germline V gene has CDR1 KGHSH and CDR2 LQKENI. Trimming shortened V by 1 base and J by 5 bases, and 20 bases separated the two germline ends. The CDR3 loop spans 17 amino acids. Clones were read by immunoSEQ multiplex PCR, and TCRdb kept only the in-frame ones, dropping some. The profile covers roughly 120,000 clones, with 91% appearing a single time and about 2.7% taken by the ten largest. The chain carries TRBV18 and TRBJ2-5; weak D call: TRBD1 (5 bases). Sequencing used peripheral blood, obtained on day 0 of AZD1222 vaccination. The clonotype comes from an adult in good health. This chain's CDR3 is CASSPRVVLGVGETQYF. In DNA form, the CDR3 reads TGTGCCAGCTCACCACGGGTCGTGTTAGGGGTCGGGGAGACCCAGTACTTC.